These T cell receptor beta chains were read from a single sample in a study of shared clonotypes between healthy human individuals. Some clones are missing from TCRdb's copy, which holds only in-frame ones; the method was immunoSEQ multiplex PCR. The table shows roughly 590,000 clones, with just under 97% occurring only once. Sequenced material: naive CD8+ T cells sorted from blood. These receptors all stem from a woman aged 25 to 39 in good health. CDR3s include the opening cysteine and the closing phenylalanine or tryptophan.

j_call,v_call,cdr3_aa
TRBJ1-3,TRBV4-2,CASSQDLSPSGNTIYF
TRBJ2-7,TRBV30,CAWSPSYEQYF
TRBJ2-2,TRBV5-6,CASSWGGLGELFF
TRBJ2-3,TRBV11-1,CASSAGTSDGTDTQYF
TRBJ2-1,TRBV2,CASSQSTGGVEQFF
TRBJ2-7,TRBV5-1,CATIGQFSYEQYF
TRBJ2-5,TRBV5-8,CASRQGTPQQETQYF
TRBJ2-3,TRBV18,CASSPASTDTQYF
TRBJ2-7,TRBV5-6,CASSFLAELYEQYF
TRBJ2-2,TRBV21-1,CAIPRRGPAGELFF
TRBJ1-5,TRBV28,CASSMDRGSGNQPQHF
TRBJ1-2,TRBV9,CASSPGGRSRDGYTF
TRBJ2-7,TRBV21-1,CASSKGTGGMVGYEQYF
TRBJ2-3,TRBV5-6,CASSLAVGRTDTQYF
TRBJ2-7,TRBV6-6,CASSTNLAGEPYEQYF
TRBJ2-1,TRBV29-1,CSCEGGTTNEQFF
TRBJ2-1,TRBV14,CASSLTRGRAYNEQFF
TRBJ2-6,TRBV5-1,CASSPRQGVSGANVLTF
TRBJ2-5,TRBV28,CASSLPGTEVQETQYF
TRBJ1-2,TRBV27,CASSLRRDLHGYTF
TRBJ2-7,TRBV7-6,CASSRDRGIPYEQYF
TRBJ2-1,TRBV28,CASSPIISYNEQFF
TRBJ2-1,TRBV5-6,CASSLATGGEQFF
TRBJ2-5,TRBV28,CASSLLRTDQETQYF
TRBJ1-2,TRBV27,CASRTNAGPTYGYTF
TRBJ2-7,TRBV5-4,CASSSQGVHEQYF
TRBJ2-1,TRBV5-4,CASSLMGDEQFF
TRBJ2-5,TRBV13,CASSLTTSGPQETQYF
TRBJ2-4,TRBV5-6,CASSSGAKNIQYF
TRBJ2-3,TRBV10-1,CASSDNPPSGTTDTQYF
TRBJ2-1,TRBV5-1,CASSLEANEQFF
TRBJ2-7,TRBV11-2,CASSLVPAGVTYEQYF
TRBJ2-7,TRBV14,CASSLVTYEQYF
TRBJ2-3,TRBV11-2,CATATSGSDTQYF
TRBJ2-1,TRBV5-1,CASSLGTSGEQFF
TRBJ2-5,TRBV6-5,CASSSLETQYF
TRBJ2-4,TRBV2,CASKGTRDIQYF
TRBJ1-5,TRBV28,CASSRLTGSNQPQHF
TRBJ1-2,TRBV7-8,CASSPTPGTGVHYGYTF
TRBJ2-7,TRBV2,CASRNGVYEQYF
TRBJ1-1,TRBV29-1,CSVEFQEDSMNTEAFF
TRBJ2-3,TRBV13,CASSQGSGVSTDTQYF
TRBJ2-1,TRBV28,CASSQNGNVNEQFF
TRBJ1-5,TRBV7-8,CASSLLRFPGNQPQHF
TRBJ1-2,TRBV13,CASSTGQGFYGYTF
TRBJ1-2,TRBV19,CASSIPDSVNYGYTF
TRBJ2-3,TRBV27,CASRAGGPTDTQYF
TRBJ2-7,TRBV18,CASSPQKQASNYEQYF
TRBJ2-7,TRBV23-1,CASTYMGLAGNSYEQYF
TRBJ2-2,TRBV4-1,CASSQASGLNTGELFF
TRBJ1-1,TRBV11-3,CASRHFHQGSTEAFF
TRBJ2-1,TRBV6-1,CASSEAVGGPYNEQFF
TRBJ2-7,TRBV27,CASSPGGYEQYF
TRBJ2-7,TRBV7-9,CASSSTSGRHEQYF